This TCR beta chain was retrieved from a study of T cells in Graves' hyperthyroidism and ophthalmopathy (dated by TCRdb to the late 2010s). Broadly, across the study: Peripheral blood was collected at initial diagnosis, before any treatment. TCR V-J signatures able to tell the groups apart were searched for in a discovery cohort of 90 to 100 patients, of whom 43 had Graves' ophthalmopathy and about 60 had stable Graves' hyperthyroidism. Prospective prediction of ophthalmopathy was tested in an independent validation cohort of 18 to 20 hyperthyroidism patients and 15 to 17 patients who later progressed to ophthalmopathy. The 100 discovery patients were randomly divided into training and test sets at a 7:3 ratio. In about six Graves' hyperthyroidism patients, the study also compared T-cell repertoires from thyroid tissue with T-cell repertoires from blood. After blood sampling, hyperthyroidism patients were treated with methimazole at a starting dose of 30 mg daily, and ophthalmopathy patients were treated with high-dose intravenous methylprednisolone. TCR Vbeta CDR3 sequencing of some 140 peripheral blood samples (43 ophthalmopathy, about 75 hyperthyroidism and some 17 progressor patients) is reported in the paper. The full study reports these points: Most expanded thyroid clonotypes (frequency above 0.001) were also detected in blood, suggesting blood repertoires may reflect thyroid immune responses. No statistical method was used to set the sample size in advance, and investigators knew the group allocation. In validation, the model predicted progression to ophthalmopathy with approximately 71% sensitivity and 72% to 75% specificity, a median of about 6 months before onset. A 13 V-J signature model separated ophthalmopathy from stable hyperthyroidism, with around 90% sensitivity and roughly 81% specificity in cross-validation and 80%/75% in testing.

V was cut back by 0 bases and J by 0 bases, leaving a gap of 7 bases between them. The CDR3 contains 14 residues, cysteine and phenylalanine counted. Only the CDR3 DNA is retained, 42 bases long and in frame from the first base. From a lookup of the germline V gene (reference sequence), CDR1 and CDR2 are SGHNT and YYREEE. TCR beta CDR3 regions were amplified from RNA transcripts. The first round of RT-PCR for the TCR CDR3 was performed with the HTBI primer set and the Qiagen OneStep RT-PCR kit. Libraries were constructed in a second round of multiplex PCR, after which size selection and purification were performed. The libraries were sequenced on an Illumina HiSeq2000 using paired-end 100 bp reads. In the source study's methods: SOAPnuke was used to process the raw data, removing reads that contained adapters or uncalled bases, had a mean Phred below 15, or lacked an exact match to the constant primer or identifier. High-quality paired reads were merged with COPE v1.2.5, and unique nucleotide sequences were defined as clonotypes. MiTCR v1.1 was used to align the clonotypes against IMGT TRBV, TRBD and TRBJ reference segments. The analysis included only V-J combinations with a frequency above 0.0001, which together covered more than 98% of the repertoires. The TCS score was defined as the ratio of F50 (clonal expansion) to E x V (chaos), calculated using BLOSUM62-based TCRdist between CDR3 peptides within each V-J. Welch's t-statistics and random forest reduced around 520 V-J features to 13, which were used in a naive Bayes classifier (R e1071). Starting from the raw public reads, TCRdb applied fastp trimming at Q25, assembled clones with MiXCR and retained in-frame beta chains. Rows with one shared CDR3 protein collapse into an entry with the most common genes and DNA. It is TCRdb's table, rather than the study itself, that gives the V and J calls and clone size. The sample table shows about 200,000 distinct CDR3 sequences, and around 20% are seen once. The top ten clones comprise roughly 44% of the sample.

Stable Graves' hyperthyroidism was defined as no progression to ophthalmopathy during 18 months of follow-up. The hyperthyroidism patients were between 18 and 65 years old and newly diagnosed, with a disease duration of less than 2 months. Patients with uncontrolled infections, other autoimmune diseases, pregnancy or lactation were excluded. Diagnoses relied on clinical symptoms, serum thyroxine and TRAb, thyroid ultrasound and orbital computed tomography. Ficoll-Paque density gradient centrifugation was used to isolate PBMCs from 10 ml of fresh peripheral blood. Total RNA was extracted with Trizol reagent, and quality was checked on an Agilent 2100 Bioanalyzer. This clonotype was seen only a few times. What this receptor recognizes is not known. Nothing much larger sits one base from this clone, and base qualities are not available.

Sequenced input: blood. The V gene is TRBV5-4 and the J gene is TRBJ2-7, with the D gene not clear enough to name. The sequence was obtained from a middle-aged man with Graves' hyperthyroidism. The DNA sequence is TGTGCCAGCAGCTTGGGGGGATTCTCCTACGAGCAGTACTTC. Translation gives CASSLGGFSYEQYF.